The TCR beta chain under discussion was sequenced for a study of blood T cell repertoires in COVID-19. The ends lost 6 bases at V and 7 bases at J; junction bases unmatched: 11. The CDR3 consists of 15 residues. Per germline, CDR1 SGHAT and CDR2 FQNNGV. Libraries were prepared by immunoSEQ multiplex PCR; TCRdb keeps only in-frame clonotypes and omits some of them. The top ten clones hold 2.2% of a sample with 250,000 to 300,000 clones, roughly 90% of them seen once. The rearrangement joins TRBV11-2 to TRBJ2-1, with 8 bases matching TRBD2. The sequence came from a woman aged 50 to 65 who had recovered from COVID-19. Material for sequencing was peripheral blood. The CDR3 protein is CASRGIRTSINEQFF. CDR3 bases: TGTGCCAGCAGAGGAATAAGGACTAGCATTAATGAGCAGTTCTTC.